A single sample is the source of the 15 T cell receptor beta chains below, sequenced in a study of blood T cell repertoires in COVID-19. Method: immunoSEQ multiplex PCR; TCRdb's copy keeps in-frame clones and lacks some. The table includes over 140,000 clones, over 60% detected once. The sample was peripheral blood. The receptors here all came from a woman between 45 and 65 years old with active or convalescent COVID-19.

The rearrangement uses TRBV2 and TRBJ2-1, with TRBD1 matching over 12 bases. V gave up 9 bases and J gave up 8 bases; unmatched junction bases: 11. Germline CDR1 is SNHLY and CDR2 is FYNNEI. The CDR3 contains 15 residues. CDR3 protein: CASRPGTGGFHEQFF. CDR3 coding DNA: TGTGCCAGTAGACCCGGGACAGGGGGCTTTCATGAGCAGTTCTTC.

The gene calls are TRBV6-2 or TRBV6-3 and TRBJ2-3; TRBD2 matches at 12 bases. Germline V gives CDR1 MNHEY, CDR2 SVGEGT. CDR3 size: 16 residues. Losses at the gene ends were 5 bases for V and 4 bases for J; bases not matched to a gene: 7. CDR3 protein: CASSNLLAGGADTQYF. CDR3 nucleotide sequence: TGTGCCAGCAGTAACCTCCTAGCGGGAGGGGCAGATACGCAGTATTTT.

The J gene is TRBJ1-2, the V gene TRBV6-1; D unresolved. The CDR3 runs 14 residues. V was trimmed by 0 bases and J by 2 bases, leaving 7 bases between them. Germline V gene sequence: CDR1 MNHNS, CDR2 SASEGT. The CDR3 protein is CASSEARANYGYTF. The CDR3 nucleotides read TGTGCCAGCAGTGAAGCGCGGGCCAACTATGGCTACACCTTC.

The chain employs TRBV7-2 and TRBJ2-7, with TRBD2 matching 9 bases. The length of the CDR3 is 16 residues. V shed 2 bases and J 0 bases; nucleotides not matched to a gene: 5. In germline, CDR1 is SGHTA, CDR2 FQGNSA. In DNA, the CDR3 is TGTGCCAGCAGCTTATCTAGCGGGGATAGCTCCTACGAGCAGTACTTC. This gives the protein CASSLSSGDSSYEQYF.

The chain carries TRBV7-2 and TRBJ1-1; D is uncertain. The CDR3 runs to 14 residues. Between the trimmed V and J ends, which lost 0 bases and 0 bases, there was a span of 5 bases. CDR1 and CDR2 from the germline V gene are SGHTA and FQGNSA. The CDR3 region is CASSLAVMNTEAFF. The CDR3, as DNA: TGTGCCAGCAGCTTAGCCGTAATGAACACTGAAGCTTTCTTT.

The chain links TRBV18 to TRBJ2-1, with 8 bases that match TRBD1. Per germline, CDR1 KGHSH and CDR2 LQKENI. CDR3 length equals 16 residues. Germline trimming cut 0 bases from V and 4 bases from J; bases unmatched to any gene: 5. The CDR3 coding sequence is TGTGCCAGCTCACCACCGAACAGGGGGACTTACAATGAGCAGTTCTTC. This codes for CASSPPNRGTYNEQFF.

The genes are TRBV9 and TRBJ1-3; tentatively, D is TRBD1 (5 bases). The V gene's germline CDR1 is SGDLS and CDR2 YYNGEE. This CDR3 spans 15 amino acids. V was shortened by 0 bases and J by 7 bases, with 14 bases between the two germline ends. The CDR3 DNA reads TGTGCCAGCAGCGTAGAAGCGGGACGAGGGAACACCATATATTTT. It encodes CASSVEAGRGNTIYF.

This clone was counted a few times. The chain employs TRBV19 and TRBJ1-5; 7 bases match TRBD1. Trimming took 5 bases from V and 2 from J; bases not matched to a gene: 6. CDR1 is LNHDA and CDR2 is SQIVND in the germline V gene (reference sequence). The CDR3 contains 15 residues. The DNA of the CDR3 is TGTGCCAGTAGTGCAGGGGGTTCAGGCAATCAGCCCCAGCATTTT. Its translation is CASSAGGSGNQPQHF.

The chain links TRBV19 to TRBJ1-2, with 7 bases identical to TRBD1. Germline V gives CDR1 LNHDA, CDR2 SQIVND (reference sequence). The CDR3 totals 15 residues. V lost 6 bases, J lost 8 bases, and 15 bases stayed unmatched. The CDR3 DNA reads TGTGCCAGTAGGCCCTCCGAACAGGGACAGAAGGGCTACACCTTC. Translating gives CASRPSEQGQKGYTF.

This chain connects TRBV7-2 to TRBJ2-1; D unresolved. From germline, CDR1 is SGHTA and CDR2 FQGNSA. CDR3 size: 11 residues. Deletions cut 5 bases from V and 9 bases from J, with 8 bases between. The CDR3 DNA reads TGTGCCAGCAGCCTACCCGGTGAGCAGTTCTTC. Translated, it gives CASSLPGEQFF.

The chain uses TRBV4-2 and TRBJ1-2; the D is unclear. CDR1 and CDR2 from the germline V gene are LGHNA and YNFKEQ. V was cut by 2 bases and J by 4 bases, with 14 bases left in between. This CDR3 has 15 amino acids. CDR3 sequence: CASSQYSQDGYGYTF. The CDR3 DNA reads TGTGCCAGCAGCCAATACAGCCAGGATGGCTATGGCTACACCTTC.

The J gene is TRBJ2-1, the V gene TRBV11-2; 10 bases are shared with TRBD2. Germline loops: CDR1 SGHAT, CDR2 FQNNGV. With 5 bases clipped from V and 0 bases from J, the junction kept 13 bases outside the gene matches. The CDR3 consists of 19 residues. This CDR3 is CASSRSGTSVPSSYNEQFF. The CDR3 region has the DNA TGTGCCAGCAGCCGGTCCGGGACTAGCGTTCCGAGCTCCTACAATGAGCAGTTCTTC.

This chain uses TRBV6-6 with TRBJ2-3, with a weak D call TRBD2 (6 bases). The CDR3 totals 15 residues. Trimming took off 6 bases at V and 1 base at J, with 14 bases between the two ends. From germline, CDR1 is MNHNY and CDR2 SVGAGI (reference sequence). In DNA form, the CDR3 reads TGTGCCAGCAGCGCCCGGAGGGGAGGCACAGATACGCAGTATTTT. Encoded protein: CASSARRGGTDTQYF.

The chain has TRBV28 and TRBJ1-1; 8 bases match TRBD1. Germline trimming cut 3 bases from V and 11 bases from J; bases unmatched to any gene: 8. This CDR3 is built from 13 residues. Germline V lookup: CDR1 MDHEN, CDR2 SYDVKM. The CDR3 loop reads CASSFRGRLEAFF. In nucleotides, the CDR3 is TGTGCCAGCAGTTTCAGGGGGCGATTGGAGGCTTTCTTT.

This clone has a handful of counts. The genes are TRBV4-3 and TRBJ2-2, with D possibly being TRBD2 (6 bases). V was shortened by 0 bases and J by 7 bases, with 12 bases between the two germline ends. Germline loops: CDR1 LGHNA, CDR2 YSLEER. The CDR3 consists of 15 residues. The CDR3 DNA reads TGCGCCAGCAGCCAAGATCTCAGAGCGGGCGGGGAGCTGTTTTTT. It is translated as CASSQDLRAGGELFF.